A single T cell receptor (beta chain) is shown here with its context. The antigen is undetermined. PCR amplification relied on 60 Vbeta primers (plus 13 Jbeta primers). The protocol was immunoSEQ multiplex PCR, while the TCRdb copy is restricted to in-frame clones and leaves out a portion. The sample consists of some 90,000 clones, just under 70% of them appearing once. The entry originates in a study of cytomegalovirus exposure and HLA in healthy donors. Findings and caveats of the study: For most TCR sequences rarity was the rule, although some public TCRs occurred in many donors. An analysis was carried out later, and it reportedly showed fewer N-insertions in an Asian-associated ancestry cluster than the approximately 610-donor mean. The study recorded 164 TCR beta chains that were cytomegalovirus-associated.

Germline CDR1 is SGHNT and CDR2 is YYREEE (reference sequence). V shed 3 bases and J 6 bases; nucleotides not matched to a gene: 9. This CDR3 contains 15 residues. The chain joins TRBV5-4 to TRBJ2-3; 8 bases align to TRBD2. The sequenced material came from PBMCs. The clonotype originates from a man aged 50-59 years in good health and CMV-seronegative. The CDR3 sequence: CASSWRSGGEDTQYF. The CDR3 DNA reads as TGTGCCAGCAGCTGGCGGAGCGGGGGAGAGGATACGCAGTATTTT.